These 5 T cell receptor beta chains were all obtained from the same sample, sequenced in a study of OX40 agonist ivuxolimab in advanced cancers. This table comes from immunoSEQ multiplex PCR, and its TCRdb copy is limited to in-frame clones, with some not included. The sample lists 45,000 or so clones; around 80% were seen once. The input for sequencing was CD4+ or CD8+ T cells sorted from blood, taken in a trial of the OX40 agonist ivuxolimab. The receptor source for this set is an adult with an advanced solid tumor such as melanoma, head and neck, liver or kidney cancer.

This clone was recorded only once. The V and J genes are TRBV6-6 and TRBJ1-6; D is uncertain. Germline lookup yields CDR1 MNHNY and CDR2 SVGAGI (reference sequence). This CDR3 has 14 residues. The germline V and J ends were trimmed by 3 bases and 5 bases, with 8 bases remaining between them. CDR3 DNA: TGTGCCAGCAGTTATTCCGCTAATAATTCACCCCTCCACTTT. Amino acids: CASSYSANNSPLHF.

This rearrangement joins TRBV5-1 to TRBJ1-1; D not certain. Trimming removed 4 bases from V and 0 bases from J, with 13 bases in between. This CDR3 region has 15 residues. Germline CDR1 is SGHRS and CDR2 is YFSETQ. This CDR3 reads CASSAVDGLNTEAFF. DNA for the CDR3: TGCGCCAGCAGCGCGGTGGACGGACTGAACACTGAAGCTTTCTTT. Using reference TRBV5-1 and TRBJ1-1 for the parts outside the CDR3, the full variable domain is KAGVTQTPRYLIKTRGQQVTLSCSPISGHRSVSWYQQTPGQGLQFLFEYFSETQRNKGNFPGRFSGRQFSNSRSEMNVSTLELGDSALYLCASSAVDGLNTEAFFGQGTRLTVV.

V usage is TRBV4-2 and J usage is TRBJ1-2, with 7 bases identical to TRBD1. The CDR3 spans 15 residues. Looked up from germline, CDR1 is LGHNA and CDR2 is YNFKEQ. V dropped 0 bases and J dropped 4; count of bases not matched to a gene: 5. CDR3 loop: CASSQDRQGGYGYTF. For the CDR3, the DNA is TGTGCCAGCAGCCAAGATCGACAGGGAGGCTATGGCTACACCTTC.

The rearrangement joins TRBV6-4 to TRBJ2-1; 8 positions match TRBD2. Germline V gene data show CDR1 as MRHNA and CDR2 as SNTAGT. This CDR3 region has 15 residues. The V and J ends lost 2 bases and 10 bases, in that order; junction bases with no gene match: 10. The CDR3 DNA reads TGTGCCAGCAGTGACGGCGGGAGGACTCCGGGGGAGCAGTTCTTC. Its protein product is CASSDGGRTPGEQFF.

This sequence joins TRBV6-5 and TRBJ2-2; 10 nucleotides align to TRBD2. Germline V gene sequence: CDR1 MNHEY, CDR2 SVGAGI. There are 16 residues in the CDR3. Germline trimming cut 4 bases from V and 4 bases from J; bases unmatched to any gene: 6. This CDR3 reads CASSFLAGVITGELFF. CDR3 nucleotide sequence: TGTGCCAGCAGTTTCCTAGCGGGAGTAATCACCGGGGAGCTGTTTTTT.